A selection of T cell receptor beta chains follows, all from one sample in a study of T cell responses to AZD1222 COVID-19 vaccine. Clones were sequenced by immunoSEQ multiplex PCR, and TCRdb holds only the in-frame ones, with some missing. This table holds about 110,000 clones, around 95% found once. This material consisted of peripheral blood, taken on day 0 of AZD1222 vaccination. These receptors were obtained from an adult in good health. Both conserved end residues are part of each CDR3. The D gene is left open where the match is weak. Where a row states a size, it is once, few, many or the class of an expanded clone; other rows omit it.

d_call	v_call	clone_size	j_call	cdr3_nt	cdr3_aa
-	TRBV7-3	-	TRBJ2-1	TGTGCCAGCAGCTTAATCTCGGGCTCCCGCAATGAGCAGTTCTTC	CASSLISGSRNEQFF
-	TRBV28	-	TRBJ1-2	TGTGCCACCAGATCGAACAGGGTTGCTGGCTACACCTTC	CATRSNRVAGYTF
-	TRBV28	-	TRBJ1-2	TGTGCCAGCAGTTTATCAGGGGCAAGCCAATTAGACACCTTC	CASSLSGASQLDTF
-	TRBV6-1	-	TRBJ2-1	TGTGCCAGCAGTGAATCGGGGGTCTACAATGAGCAGTTCTTC	CASSESGVYNEQFF
-	TRBV5-6	-	TRBJ1-2	TGTGCCAGCAGCCCCCTCTCCCGTGGCAGGACTAACTATGGCTACACCTTC	CASSPLSRGRTNYGYTF
-	TRBV6-5	once	TRBJ1-2	TGTGCCAGCAGTTACTCGAGGCGACAGAACTCCTATGGCTACACCTTC	CASSYSRRQNSYGYTF
TRBD1	TRBV6-2/TRBV6-3	once	TRBJ2-1	TGTGCCAGCAGCCCCTCCGGGACAGGGGGATATGAGCAGTTCTTC	CASSPSGTGGYEQFF
TRBD2	TRBV5-1	-	TRBJ2-7	TGCGCCAGCAGCCTCGCACTAGCGGGGGCTGACGAGCAGTACTTC	CASSLALAGADEQYF
-	TRBV5-4	-	TRBJ2-1	TGTGCCAGCAGCGCTGGGGATGAGCAGTTCTTC	CASSAGDEQFF
-	TRBV11-2	-	TRBJ1-1	TGTGCCAGCAGTTCCCCCGTCGGGGTCAATGGAGCTTTCTTT	CASSSPVGVNGAFF
-	TRBV4-1	-	TRBJ1-2	TGCGCCAGCAGCCCTATCGGCCCGCGCGTTGGGGGAACTAACTATGGCTACACCTTC	CASSPIGPRVGGTNYGYTF
TRBD1	TRBV23-1	-	TRBJ1-6	TGCGCCAGCAGTCAACTTCCGCGGACAGGGGACTCCTATAATTCACCCCTCCACTTT	CASSQLPRTGDSYNSPLHF
TRBD2	TRBV6-5	-	TRBJ2-1	TGTGCCAGCAGCCCCCTAGCGGCCTCCTACAATGAGCAGTTCTTC	CASSPLAASYNEQFF
-	TRBV29-1	-	TRBJ1-4	TGCAGCGTTTTAAATGGGGAAAAACTGTTTTTT	CSVLNGEKLFF
-	TRBV27	-	TRBJ2-7	TGTGCCAGCAGTTTATCATCCAGGGGTTACGAGCAGTACTTC	CASSLSSRGYEQYF
-	TRBV11-2	-	TRBJ2-5	TGTGCCAGCAGCTTCAGACTAGGACAAGAGACCCAGTACTTC	CASSFRLGQETQYF
-	TRBV4-3	-	TRBJ1-4	TGCGCCAGCAGCCAAGTAGCCTCGGATAATGAAAAACTGTTTTTT	CASSQVASDNEKLFF
-	TRBV3-1/TRBV3-2	-	TRBJ1-1	TGTGCCAGCAGCCCAAAGTTACGATCGGCTAGGGGATTCACTGAAGCTTTCTTT	CASSPKLRSARGFTEAFF
-	TRBV7-9	-	TRBJ1-3	TGTGCCAGCAGCTCAACAGTGAGCTCTGGAAACACCATATATTTT	CASSSTVSSGNTIYF
-	TRBV7-8	-	TRBJ1-6	TGTGCCAGCAGCTTAGACTCCAGCTCACCCCTCCACTTT	CASSLDSSSPLHF
TRBD1	TRBV15	-	TRBJ2-7	TGTGCCACCAGCAGTATAAGAAGTTCGGGACAGGGCTACGAGCAGTACTTC	CATSSIRSSGQGYEQYF
-	TRBV5-1	-	TRBJ2-7	TGCGCCAGCAGTGGTAACGGCTCCTACGAGCAGTACTTC	CASSGNGSYEQYF
TRBD1	TRBV6-5	-	TRBJ2-4	TGTGCCAGCAGTTACACTGGGACAGGGTGGTACTTC	CASSYTGTGWYF
TRBD2	TRBV11-2	once	TRBJ2-3	TGTGCCAGCAGCTTAGATGTACTAGCGGGGACGATCACAGATACGCAGTATTTT	CASSLDVLAGTITDTQYF
-	TRBV7-6	-	TRBJ1-6	TGTGCCAGCAGCTTAGCCCTAAGGGGGTCCGTCCGCTTAGCGAATTCACCCCTCCACTTT	CASSLALRGSVRLANSPLHF
-	TRBV4-2	-	TRBJ1-1	TGTGCCAGCAGCCAAAACGACAGAATGAACACTGAAGCTTTCTTT	CASSQNDRMNTEAFF
-	TRBV7-9	-	TRBJ1-1	TGTGCCAGCAGCTTGGGACCGTTGGCAGCGGGCACTGAAGCTTTCTTT	CASSLGPLAAGTEAFF
-	TRBV15	-	TRBJ2-2	TGTGCCACCAGCACTGGGACAAGTACCGGGGAGCTGTTTTTT	CATSTGTSTGELFF
TRBD1	TRBV27	few	TRBJ1-4	TGTGCCAGCAGTTCACCGGGACAGGGGGGTGAAAAACTGTTTTTT	CASSSPGQGGEKLFF
-	TRBV4-3	-	TRBJ1-1	TGCGCCAGCAGCCCCGAAGCGTACCTAGGGAACACTGAAGCTTTCTTT	CASSPEAYLGNTEAFF
TRBD1	TRBV7-2	-	TRBJ1-4	TGTGCCAGCAGCTTCGACAGGGTTGAAAAACTGTTTTTT	CASSFDRVEKLFF
TRBD1	TRBV6-5	-	TRBJ2-7	TGTGCCAGCAGGTATCGACAGGGTCGCTCCTACGAGCAGTACTTC	CASRYRQGRSYEQYF
-	TRBV4-1	-	TRBJ2-5	TGCGCCAGCAAAGGGGCAGGACAAGAGACCCAGTACTTC	CASKGAGQETQYF
-	TRBV5-1	-	TRBJ1-3	TGCGCCAGCAGCCTAGAACAGGGCTCAGGAAACACCATATATTTT	CASSLEQGSGNTIYF
TRBD2	TRBV9	-	TRBJ2-1	TGTGCCAGCAGCGTAGGATCTAGCGGGAGCTACAATGAGCAGTTCTTC	CASSVGSSGSYNEQFF
-	TRBV7-9	-	TRBJ2-1	TGTGCCAGCAGCTTGGAGGAGGGAGCTGAGCAGTTCTTC	CASSLEEGAEQFF
TRBD1	TRBV11-3	-	TRBJ2-4	TGTGCCAGCAGCTTCTTTACAGGGGGTCAGGCCAAAAACATTCAGTACTTC	CASSFFTGGQAKNIQYF
-	TRBV2	-	TRBJ1-1	TGTGCCAGCAGTGACGTCACGGGGATGAACACTGAAGCTTTCTTT	CASSDVTGMNTEAFF
-	TRBV27	-	TRBJ1-1	TGTGCCAGCAGTTCCCAAATGATGAACACTGAAGCTTTCTTT	CASSSQMMNTEAFF